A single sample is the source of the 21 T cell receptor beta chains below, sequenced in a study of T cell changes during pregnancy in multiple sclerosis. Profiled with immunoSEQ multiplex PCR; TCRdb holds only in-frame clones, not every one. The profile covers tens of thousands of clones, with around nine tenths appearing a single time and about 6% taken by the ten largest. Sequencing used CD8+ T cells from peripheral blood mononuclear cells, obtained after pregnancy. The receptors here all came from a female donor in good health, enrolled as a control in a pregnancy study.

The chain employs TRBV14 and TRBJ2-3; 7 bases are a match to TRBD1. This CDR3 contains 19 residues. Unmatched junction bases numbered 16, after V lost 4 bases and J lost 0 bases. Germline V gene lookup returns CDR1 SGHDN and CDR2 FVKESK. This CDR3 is CASSRTDRLGLTSTDTQYF. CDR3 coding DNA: TGTGCCAGCAGCCGAACGGACAGGCTGGGTTTAACTAGCACAGATACGCAGTATTTT. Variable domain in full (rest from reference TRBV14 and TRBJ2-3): EAGVTQFPSHSVIEKGQTVTLRCDPISGHDNLYWYRRVMGKEIKFLLHFVKESKQDESGMPNNRFLAERTGGTYSTLKVQPAELEDSGVYFCASSRTDRLGLTSTDTQYFGPGTRLTVL.

The chain's CDR3 is CASSFAGQVYGYTF. CDR3 nucleotides: TGTGCCAGCAGCTTCGCCGGACAGGTTTATGGCTACACCTTC. The rearrangement links TRBV7-9 to TRBJ1-2; 7 bases map to TRBD1. Germline V gene lookup returns CDR1 SEHNR and CDR2 FQNEAQ (reference sequence). The CDR3 extends over 14 amino acids. V shed 3 bases and J 5 bases; nucleotides not matched to a gene: 6.

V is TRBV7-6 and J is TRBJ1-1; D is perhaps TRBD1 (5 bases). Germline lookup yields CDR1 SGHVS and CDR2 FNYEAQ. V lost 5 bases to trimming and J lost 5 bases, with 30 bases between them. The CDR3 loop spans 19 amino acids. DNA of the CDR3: TGTGCCAGCAGCCGCGCCCGTCGGGGGGAAACGGGACGTGAAACTGAAGCTTTCTTT. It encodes CASSRARRGETGRETEAFF.

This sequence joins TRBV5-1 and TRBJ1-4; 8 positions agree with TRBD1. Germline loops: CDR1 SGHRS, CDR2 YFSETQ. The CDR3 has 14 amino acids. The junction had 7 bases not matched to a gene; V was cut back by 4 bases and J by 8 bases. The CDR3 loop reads CASSVTGAKEKLFF. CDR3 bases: TGCGCCAGCAGCGTGACAGGGGCGAAAGAAAAACTGTTTTTT.

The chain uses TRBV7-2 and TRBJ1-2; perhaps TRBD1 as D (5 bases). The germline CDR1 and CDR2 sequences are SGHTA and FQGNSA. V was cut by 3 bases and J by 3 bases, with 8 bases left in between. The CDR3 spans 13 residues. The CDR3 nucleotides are TGTGCCAGCAGCTTGGGGGGGGACTATGGCTACACCTTC. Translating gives CASSLGGDYGYTF.

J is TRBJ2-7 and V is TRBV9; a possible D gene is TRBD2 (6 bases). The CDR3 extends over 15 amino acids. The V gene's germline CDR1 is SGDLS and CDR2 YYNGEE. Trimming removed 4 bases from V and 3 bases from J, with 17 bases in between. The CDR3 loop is CASSPSGGADYEQYF. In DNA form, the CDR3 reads TGTGCCAGCAGCCCCTCAGGAGGGGCCGACTACGAGCAGTACTTC.

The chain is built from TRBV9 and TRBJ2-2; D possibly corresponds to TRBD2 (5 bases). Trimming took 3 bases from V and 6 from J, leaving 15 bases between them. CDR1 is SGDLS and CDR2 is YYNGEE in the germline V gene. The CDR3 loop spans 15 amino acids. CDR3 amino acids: CASSGSSSASGELFF. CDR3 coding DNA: TGTGCCAGCAGCGGATCTAGCTCTGCCTCCGGGGAGCTGTTTTTT.

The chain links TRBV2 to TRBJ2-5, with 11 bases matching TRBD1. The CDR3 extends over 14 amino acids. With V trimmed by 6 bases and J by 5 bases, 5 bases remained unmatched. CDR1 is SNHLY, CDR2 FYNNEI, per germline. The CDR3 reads CASSARDRGETQYF. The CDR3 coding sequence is TGTGCCAGCAGCGCCCGGGACAGGGGGGAGACCCAGTACTTC.

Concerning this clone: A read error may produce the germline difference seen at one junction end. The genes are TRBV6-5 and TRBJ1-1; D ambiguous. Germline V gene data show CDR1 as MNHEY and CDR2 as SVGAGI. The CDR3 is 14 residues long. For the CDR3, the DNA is TGTGCCAGCAGTTACGGAGGGCGCGGCACTGAAGTTTTCTTT. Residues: CASSYGGRGTEVFF.

The CDR3 region is CASSPDRTLVYEQYF. In DNA form, the CDR3 reads TGTGCCAGCAGCCCGGACAGGACGTTGGTCTACGAGCAGTACTTC. The V and J genes are TRBV5-4 and TRBJ2-7, with 7 bases that match TRBD1. The V gene end was trimmed by 4 bases and the J gene end by 3 bases; junction bases not matched to a gene: 10. The CDR3 sequence is 15 residues long. Germline CDR1 is SGHNT and CDR2 is YYREEE (reference sequence).

This CDR3 is CATLEGGEVQETQYF. The CDR3 DNA follows: TGTGCCACCTTAGAGGGAGGGGAGGTACAAGAGACCCAGTACTTC. This sequence joins TRBV2 and TRBJ2-5, with 7 bases aligning to TRBD2. V shed 10 bases and J 2 bases; nucleotides not matched to a gene: 13. The CDR3 is made up of 15 amino acids. In germline, CDR1 is SNHLY, CDR2 FYNNEI.

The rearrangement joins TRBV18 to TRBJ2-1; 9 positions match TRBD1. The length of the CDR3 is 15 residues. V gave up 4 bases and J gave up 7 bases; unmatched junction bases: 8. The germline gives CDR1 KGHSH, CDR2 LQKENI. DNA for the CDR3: TGTGCCAGCTCACTAAAACAGGGGGCGAAGAATGAGCAGTTCTTC. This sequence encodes CASSLKQGAKNEQFF.

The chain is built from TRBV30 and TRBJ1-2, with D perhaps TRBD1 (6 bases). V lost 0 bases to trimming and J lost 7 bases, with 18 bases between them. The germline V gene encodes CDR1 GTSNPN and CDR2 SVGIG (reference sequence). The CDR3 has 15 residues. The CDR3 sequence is CAWSVLGTWGSGYTF. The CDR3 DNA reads TGTGCCTGGAGTGTACTCGGGACATGGGGATCTGGCTACACCTTC.

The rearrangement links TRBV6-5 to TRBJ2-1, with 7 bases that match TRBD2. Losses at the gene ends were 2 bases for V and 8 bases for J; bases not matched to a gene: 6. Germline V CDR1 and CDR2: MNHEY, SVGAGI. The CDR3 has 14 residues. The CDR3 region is CASSYLGAGDEQFF. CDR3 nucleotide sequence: TGTGCCAGCAGTTACCTTGGGGCGGGGGATGAGCAGTTCTTC.

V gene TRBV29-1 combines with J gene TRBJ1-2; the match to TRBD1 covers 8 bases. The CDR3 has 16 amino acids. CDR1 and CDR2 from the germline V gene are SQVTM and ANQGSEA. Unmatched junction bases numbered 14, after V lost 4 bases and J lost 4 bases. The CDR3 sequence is CSVAGGQAAGGYGYTF. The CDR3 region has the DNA TGCAGCGTTGCCGGGGGACAGGCCGCAGGGGGCTATGGCTACACCTTC.

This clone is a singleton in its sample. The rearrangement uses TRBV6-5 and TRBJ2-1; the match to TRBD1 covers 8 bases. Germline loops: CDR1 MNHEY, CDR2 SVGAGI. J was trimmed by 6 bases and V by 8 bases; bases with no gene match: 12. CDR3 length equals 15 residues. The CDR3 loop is CASGLTGVTGNEQFF. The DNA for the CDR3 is TGTGCCAGCGGGCTGACAGGGGTAACGGGCAATGAGCAGTTCTTC.

Written as DNA, the CDR3 is TGTGCCAGCAGCTTGGGGGTAGGACATAATGAGCAGTTCTTC. Translated: CASSLGVGHNEQFF. J is TRBJ2-1 and V is TRBV5-8; tentatively, D is TRBD1 (5 bases). Trimming left V 0 bases short and J 7 bases short, with 11 bases between. The CDR3 has 14 residues. The germline V gene encodes CDR1 SGHTS and CDR2 YDEGEE.

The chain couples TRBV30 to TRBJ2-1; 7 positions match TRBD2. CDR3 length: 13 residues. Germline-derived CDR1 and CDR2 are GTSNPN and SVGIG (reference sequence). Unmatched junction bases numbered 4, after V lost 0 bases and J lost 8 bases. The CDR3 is CAWSVMGGDEQFF. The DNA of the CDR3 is TGTGCCTGGAGTGTGATGGGGGGGGATGAGCAGTTCTTC.

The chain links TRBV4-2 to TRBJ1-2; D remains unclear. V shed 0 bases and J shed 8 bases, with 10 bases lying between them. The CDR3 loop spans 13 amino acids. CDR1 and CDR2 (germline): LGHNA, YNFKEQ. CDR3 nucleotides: TGTGCCAGCAGCCAAGAGAGCCTCAGGGGCTACACCTTC. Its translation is CASSQESLRGYTF.

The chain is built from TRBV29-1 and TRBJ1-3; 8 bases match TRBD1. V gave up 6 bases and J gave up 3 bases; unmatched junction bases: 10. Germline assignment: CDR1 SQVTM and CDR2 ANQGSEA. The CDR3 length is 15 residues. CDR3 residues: CSVYDRGHDGNTIYF. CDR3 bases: TGCAGCGTCTATGACAGGGGCCACGATGGAAACACCATATATTTT.

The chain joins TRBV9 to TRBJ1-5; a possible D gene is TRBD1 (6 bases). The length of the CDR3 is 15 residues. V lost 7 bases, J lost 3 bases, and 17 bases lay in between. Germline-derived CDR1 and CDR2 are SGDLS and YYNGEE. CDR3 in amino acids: CASSPGDTHNQPQHF. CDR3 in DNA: TGTGCCAGCTCCCCAGGGGACACCCACAATCAGCCCCAGCATTTT.